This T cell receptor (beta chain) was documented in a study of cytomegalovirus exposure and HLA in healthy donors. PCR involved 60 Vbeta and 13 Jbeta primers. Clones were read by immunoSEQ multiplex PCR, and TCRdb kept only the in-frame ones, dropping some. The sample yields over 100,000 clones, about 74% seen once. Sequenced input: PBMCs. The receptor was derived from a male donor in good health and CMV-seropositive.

The CDR3 sequence: CASSFYRGVDYGYTF. The DNA for the CDR3 is TGTGCCAGCAGCTTCTACAGGGGAGTGGACTATGGCTACACCTTC. This rearrangement joins TRBV5-4 to TRBJ1-2; 7 positions agree with TRBD1. The germline CDR1 and CDR2 sequences are SGHNT and YYREEE (reference sequence). Trimming cost V 2 bases and J 3 bases; bases outside gene matches: 7. The CDR3 length is 15 residues. Full variable domain (rest looked up from reference TRBV5-4 and TRBJ1-2): ETGVTQSPTHLIKTRGQQVTLRCSSQSGHNTVSWYQQALGQGPQFIFQYYREEENGRGNFPPRFSGLQFPNYSSELNVNALELDDSALYLCASSFYRGVDYGYTFGSGTRLTVV.